This T cell receptor beta chain came from a study of CD8 T cells in ankylosing spondylitis. Whole-study findings and limits: Relatively scarce in peripheral blood, disease-linked clones were CD8+. It was reported that disease-linked clones were significantly enriched in matched ankylosing spondylitis synovial fluid. Seven to nine highly homologous variants formed a TCR beta motif that appeared characteristic of ankylosing spondylitis blood.

This CDR3 has 16 residues. Germline V gene lookup returns CDR1 SGHRS and CDR2 YFSETQ. The J segment lost 8 bases and the V segment lost 0 bases, leaving 11 bases of the junction unmatched. The authors made TCR beta libraries by quantitative 5'-RACE with molecular barcodes. TCRdb recomputed calls from the 5' RACE reads with MiXCR, one row per CDR3 protein. This table holds 800,000 to 900,000 distinct CDR3 sequences, approximately 12% found once. Remarks on this clonotype: Its antigen is still unknown.

What was sequenced was blood, either unsorted or a sorted T cell fraction (not recorded which). The TCR comes from a male donor with ankylosing spondylitis. J is TRBJ2-1 and V is TRBV5-1, with 7 nucleotides matching TRBD1. The CDR3: CASSLGGTVDPDEQFF. The CDR3 nucleotides are TGCGCCAGCAGCTTGGGGGGGACAGTTGATCCGGATGAGCAGTTCTTC.